This T cell receptor beta chain emerged from a study of blood T cell repertoires in COVID-19 (dated by TCRdb to between 2020 and 2021). Some background on the complete study: Samples covering the acute and convalescent phases of COVID-19 were provided by collaborators in the United States, Italy and Spain. The material from the prospective study consisted of cDNA or gDNA derived from T cells, B-cell-depleted T cells, or PBMCs. Subjects who had been exposed to COVID-19, were actively infected with it, or had recovered from it provided the deeply sampled blood TCRbeta repertoires that made up the dataset. The repertoires were released in a freely available public database meant as a resource for research on the immune response to SARS-CoV-2. Samples came from the ongoing ImmuneRACE study (first 160 participants) plus 1,254 subjects from 6 global collaborators. Sample metadata almost always included a de-identified subject ID, COVID-19 status, age in years and sex. Where available, HLA class I and class II types were obtained from metadata supplied by the sample provider rather than from assay-based typing. What the study reported, not specific to this receptor: The amount of clinical and demographic metadata varied by source and participant and was provided uncurated.

TCRbeta CDR3 regions were amplified from genomic DNA by means of the immunoSEQ Assay, a bias-controlled multiplex PCR. In the source study's methods: The number of nucleated cells in each sample was estimated from the amplification of reference gene primers within the assay. To quantify the absolute abundance of each unique TCRbeta CDR3 rearrangement, sequence reads were collapsed and filtered. For each sample, productive Simpson clonality was calculated as the square root of Simpson's diversity index across productive rearrangements. Not all clones reach the TCRdb copy of this immuneACCESS table, which keeps in-frame sequences only. Checked studies attribute under half of the gap to unresolved V genes and leave the rest unexplained. V and J calls and clone size follow that table, whereas D and trimming were derived from the DNA. The sample data list 95,000 to 110,000 clones, and about four fifths of these were observed just once. The biggest ten clones account for about 4.5% of the sample.

Whole blood was collected in K2EDTA tubes by collaborating institutions according to the institutions' own protocols. For TCRbeta analysis, collaborators shipped samples in one of three forms: frozen whole blood, isolated PBMCs, or DNA extracted from either of those sample types. Details on this clone: The antigen this receptor binds is unknown. It has no much larger one-base neighbor in the sample; base qualities were not kept.

The CDR3, from cysteine to phenylalanine, totals 14 residues. Here the CDR3 DNA is all that survives: 42 bases in frame from base 1. At the junction V is shortened by 0 bases and J by 6 bases; bases outside the gene matches: 2. In the germline V gene, CDR1 corresponds to MNHEY and CDR2 to SVGAGI. Sequencing used peripheral blood. The rearrangement joined TRBV6-5 to TRBJ1-1, with 9 middle bases fitting TRBD1. The receptor was isolated from a man between 65 and 80 years old with acute or convalescent COVID-19. The DNA is TGTGCCAGCAGTTACTCGGGACAGGGATCTGAAGCTTTCTTT. Its coded protein is CASSYSGQGSEAFF.